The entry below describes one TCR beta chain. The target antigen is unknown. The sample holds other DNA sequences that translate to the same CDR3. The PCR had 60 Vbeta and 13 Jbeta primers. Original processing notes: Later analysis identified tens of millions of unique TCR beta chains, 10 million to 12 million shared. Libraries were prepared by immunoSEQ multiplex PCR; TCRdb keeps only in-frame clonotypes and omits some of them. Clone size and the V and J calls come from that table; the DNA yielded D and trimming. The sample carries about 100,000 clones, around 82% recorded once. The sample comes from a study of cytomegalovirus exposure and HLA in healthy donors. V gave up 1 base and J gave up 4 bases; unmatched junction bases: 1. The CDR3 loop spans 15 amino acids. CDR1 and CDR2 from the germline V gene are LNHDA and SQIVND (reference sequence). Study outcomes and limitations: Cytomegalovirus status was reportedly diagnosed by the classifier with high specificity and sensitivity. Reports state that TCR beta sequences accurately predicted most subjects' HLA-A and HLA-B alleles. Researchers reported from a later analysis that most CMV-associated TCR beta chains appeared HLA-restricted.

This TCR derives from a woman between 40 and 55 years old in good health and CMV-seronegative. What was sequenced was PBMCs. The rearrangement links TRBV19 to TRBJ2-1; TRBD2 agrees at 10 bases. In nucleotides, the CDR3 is TGTGCCAGTAGTATAGGGACTAGCGGTTACAATGAGCAGTTCTTC. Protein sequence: CASSIGTSGYNEQFF. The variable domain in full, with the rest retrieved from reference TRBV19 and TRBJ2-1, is DGGITQSPKYLFRKEGQNVTLSCEQNLNHDAMYWYRQDPGQGLRLIYYSQIVNDFQKGDIAEGYSVSREKKESFPLTVTSAQKNPTAFYLCASSIGTSGYNEQFFGPGTRLTVL.